This record looks at one T cell receptor (beta chain) sequence and its context. What it recognizes is unknown. The data originate from a study of shared clonotypes between healthy human individuals. The CDR3 loop spans 13 amino acids. Germline V gene lookup returns CDR1 MNHNY and CDR2 SVGAGI (reference sequence). Trimming cost V 8 bases and J 6 bases; bases outside gene matches: 9. General study points: Blood was the only sampled material, and tissue repertoires likely differ.

The study separated CD4+ cells into CD45RA+ naive and CD45RA-negative memory subsets. Sequenced by immunoSEQ multiplex PCR; TCRdb stores in-frame clones only, minus some. The data contain more than 2 million clones, roughly 96% of them seen just once; the ten biggest clones take up around 0.13%. The source is a man between 18 and 35 years old in good health. The sequenced material came from naive CD4+ T cells sorted from blood. Subset of the sample: CD45RA+ positively selected. The chain recombines TRBV6-6 with TRBJ2-7; 8 positions agree with TRBD2. The CDR3 DNA follows: TGTGCCAGCCCCGGGGGTAGCGGGACCGAGCAGTACTTC. This sequence encodes CASPGGSGTEQYF.